This T cell receptor (beta chain) came from a study of T-cell memory formation after mild COVID-19. Study results and caveats: Pre-infection memory already had some responding clones, implying cross-reactive memory joined. Shrinking CD4+ clones resided mostly in CM and EM, and CD8+ ones in EMRA.

The CDR3 runs 15 residues. V was shortened by 6 bases and J by 3 bases, with 18 bases between the two germline ends. On this clonotype itself: What it recognizes is unknown.

TCRdb reprocessed the 5' RACE reads via MiXCR and lists one record per CDR3 protein. The sample includes a few hundred thousand distinct CDR3 sequences, 8.5% to 9.5% seen only once; the top ten take around 21%. This receptor was obtained from a man between 18 and 35 years old who had mild COVID-19 (a few samples of this study predate the infection). Cell type and time point are not known. This chain joins TRBV23-1 and TRBJ2-7; D is possibly TRBD1 (6 bases). TRBV23-1 is assigned to the ORF class and has an uncertain function. Sequences were obtained from PBMCs or a T cell subset sorted from them (not recorded which). DNA of the CDR3: TGCGCCAGCAGCCAGGGGTGGCATGAGCTCTACGAGCAGTACTTC. Protein product: CASSQGWHELYEQYF.